This entry lists 5 T cell receptor beta chains sequenced from one sample in a study of shared clonotypes between healthy human individuals. Here immunoSEQ multiplex PCR was the method, and the copy in TCRdb shows in-frame clones only, minus some. The data show roughly 640,000 clones, with around two thirds seen just once and more than 1.5% held by the top ten. Material: memory CD4+ T cells sorted from blood. Regarding subset: CD45RA-negative fraction. These receptors originate from a woman aged 25 to 39 in good health.

The chain joins TRBV5-1 to TRBJ2-2; D is possibly TRBD2 (6 bases). Trimming removed 4 bases at V and 3 bases at J, with 10 bases between. Germline V gene lookup returns CDR1 SGHRS and CDR2 YFSETQ. The CDR3 sequence is 14 residues long. The CDR3 loop is CASSAGTHTGELFF. The DNA for the CDR3 is TGCGCCAGCAGCGCCGGGACTCACACCGGGGAGCTGTTTTTT.

This clone was seen more than once but under ten times. A much larger clone differs from this one at a single base, so this may be a read error. This chain connects TRBV11-2 to TRBJ2-3; D not resolved. Germline loops: CDR1 SGHAT, CDR2 FQNNGV. The V and J ends lost 5 bases and 1 base respectively, with 7 bases between them. The CDR3 sequence is 13 residues long. In DNA, the CDR3 is TGTGCCAGCAGCAACCCCGGCACAGATACGCAGTATTTT. Amino acid sequence: CASSNPGTDTQYF.

The chain has TRBV5-1 and TRBJ2-7; 7 nucleotides match TRBD1. V lost 7 bases to trimming and J lost 1 base; unmatched junction nucleotides: 8. Germline V CDR1 and CDR2: SGHRS, YFSETQ. This CDR3 has 14 amino acids. The CDR3 sequence is CASRRQGGSYEQYF. The DNA for the CDR3 is TGCGCCAGCCGGCGACAGGGTGGATCCTACGAGCAGTACTTC.

J is TRBJ2-2 and V is TRBV7-3; D not certain. This CDR3 is built from 13 residues. Trimming took off 7 bases at V and 2 bases at J, with 8 bases between the two ends. CDR1 and CDR2 (germline): SGHTA, FQGTGA. CDR3 bases: TGTGCCAGCACAGCAGTCAACACCGGGGAGCTGTTTTTT. As protein: CASTAVNTGELFF.

The V call is TRBV19, the J call TRBJ2-5; 8 nucleotides match TRBD1. V was clipped by 2 bases and J by 2 bases; unmatched bases: 7. The CDR3 runs 16 residues. In germline, CDR1 is LNHDA, CDR2 SQIVND (reference sequence). The DNA for the CDR3 is TGTGCCAGTAGTATATCGGGGACAGGCCCGCAAGAGACCCAGTACTTC. Translated: CASSISGTGPQETQYF.